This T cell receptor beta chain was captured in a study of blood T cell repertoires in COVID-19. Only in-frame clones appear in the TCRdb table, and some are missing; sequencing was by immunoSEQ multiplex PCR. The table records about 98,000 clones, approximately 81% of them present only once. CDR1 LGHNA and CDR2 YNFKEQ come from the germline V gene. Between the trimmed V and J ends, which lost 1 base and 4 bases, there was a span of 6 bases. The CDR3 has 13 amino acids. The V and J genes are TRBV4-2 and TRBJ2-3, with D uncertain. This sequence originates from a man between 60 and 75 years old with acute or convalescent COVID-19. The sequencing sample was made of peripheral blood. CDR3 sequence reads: CASSQVISDTQYF. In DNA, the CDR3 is TGTGCCAGCAGCCAAGTTATCTCAGATACGCAGTATTTT.